The sequence of this T cell receptor (beta chain) was determined in a study of shared clonotypes between healthy human individuals. Germline V gene data show CDR1 as MDHEN and CDR2 as SYDVKM. The germline V and J ends were trimmed by 0 bases and 4 bases, with 3 bases remaining between them. The CDR3 length is 12 residues. This table comes from immunoSEQ multiplex PCR, and its TCRdb copy is limited to in-frame clones, with some not included. The repertoire holds roughly 380,000 clones, with 96% as singletons. Sample: memory CD8+ T cells sorted from blood. Described subset: CD45RO+ cells pooled with CCR7-negative TemRA cells. The genes are TRBV28 and TRBJ1-2; D gene uncertain. The origin of this receptor is a man aged 30-40 years in good health. DNA of the CDR3: TGTGCCAGCAGTTTATGGGGCTATGGCTACACCTTC. Its protein is CASSLWGYGYTF.